The next 31 T cell receptor beta chains were all read from a single sample in a study of T cells after yellow fever vaccination. Each CDR3 protein is one row after TCRdb ran MiXCR on the 5' RACE reads. The profile shows 170,000 or so distinct CDR3 sequences, approximately 6.2% of them singletons. Source: CD4+ T cells sorted from PBMCs, taken on the day of the first yellow fever vaccination. These receptors originate from a man between 18 and 35 years old who received the YFV17D yellow fever vaccine.

This clonotype came up many times. The CDR3 region has the DNA TGTGCCAGCAGTTTCCCAGGGTACACAGATACGCAGTATTTT. Amino acids: CASSFPGYTDTQYF. The J gene is TRBJ2-3, the V gene TRBV12-3 or TRBV12-4; D perhaps matches TRBD1 (5 bases). This CDR3 contains 14 residues. Trimming stripped 3 bases from V and 2 bases from J, with 9 bases between.

In this sample, this clonotype turned up many times. This chain uses TRBV5-1 with TRBJ2-7; 10 positions match TRBD1. V dropped 4 bases and J dropped 5; count of bases not matched to a gene: 6. Germline CDR1 reads SGHRS; CDR2 reads YFSETQ. There are 14 residues in the CDR3. The CDR3 spells CASSPGQGSHEQYF. Written as DNA, the CDR3 is TGCGCCAGCAGCCCGGGACAGGGGTCCCACGAGCAGTACTTC.

In this sample, this clonotype turned up many times. V usage is TRBV7-2 and J usage is TRBJ2-5, with D tentatively TRBD1 or TRBD2 (5 bases each). The V and J ends lost 1 base and 9 bases respectively, with 18 bases between them. This CDR3 contains 15 residues. CDR1 is SGHTA, CDR2 FQGNSA, per germline. Written as DNA, the CDR3 is TGTGCCAGCAGCTTAGTCACGGGACCTGGAGCGGCCCAGTACTTC. This gives the protein CASSLVTGPGAAQYF.

This clonotype was recorded at least ten times. This sequence joins TRBV7-2 and TRBJ1-2; D gene ambiguous. Germline loops: CDR1 SGHTA, CDR2 FQGNSA. This CDR3 has 13 amino acids. The germline V and J ends were trimmed by 5 bases and 1 base, with 8 bases remaining between them. In DNA form, the CDR3 reads TGTGCCAGCAGCGGCGGGGTTAACTATGGCTACACCTTC. Translated, it gives CASSGGVNYGYTF.

This clonotype was picked up many times. The V gene is TRBV27, the J gene TRBJ2-2; TRBD1 matches at 7 bases. Germline CDR1 is MNHEY and CDR2 is SMNVEV (reference sequence). The CDR3 length is 20 residues. The ends lost 6 bases at V and 0 bases at J; junction bases unmatched: 19. The CDR3 reads CASRNWKRGLLPSNTGELFF. The CDR3 DNA reads as TGTGCCAGCAGGAACTGGAAAAGGGGGCTTCTTCCGTCGAACACCGGGGAGCTGTTTTTT.

This clonotype was seen repeatedly, ten times or more. V usage is TRBV5-1 and J usage is TRBJ1-4, with D uncertain. Trimming pared 2 bases from V and 0 bases from J, leaving 8 bases between. This CDR3 spans 15 amino acids. CDR1 SGHRS and CDR2 YFSETQ come from the germline V gene. Written as DNA, the CDR3 is TGCGCCAGCAGCTTCGGAGCCACAACTAATGAAAAACTGTTTTTT. Translated, it gives CASSFGATTNEKLFF.

This clonotype was seen many times. The chain recombines TRBV4-1 with TRBJ2-2; 10 nucleotides agree with TRBD1. Germline loops: CDR1 MGHRA, CDR2 YSYEKL. This CDR3 spans 14 amino acids. V was pared by 7 bases and J by 5 bases, with 4 bases of the junction left unmatched. CDR3 DNA sequence: TGCGCCAGCAAACGGACAGGGGGGACCGGGGAGCTGTTTTTT. Amino acid sequence: CASKRTGGTGELFF.

This clonotype was recorded at least ten times. The chain is built from TRBV10-3 and TRBJ2-3; no definite D call. The ends were cut back, 5 bases at V and 3 bases at J, with 12 bases in the middle. CDR1 and CDR2 (germline): ENHRY, SYGVKD. The CDR3 consists of 14 residues. The CDR3 bases are TGTGCCATCAGTAGGGCGGATGGGACAGATACGCAGTATTTT. Translation: CAISRADGTDTQYF.

This clonotype came up many times. The chain combines TRBV7-6 with TRBJ2-5; unclear D gene. CDR1 is SGHVS, CDR2 FNYEAQ, per germline. CDR3 length: 13 amino acids. V shed 7 bases and J shed 2 bases, with 11 bases lying between them. This CDR3 is CASTFRQQETQYF. DNA for the CDR3: TGTGCCAGCACGTTCAGGCAACAAGAGACCCAGTACTTC.

The sample holds a few counts of this clonotype. V usage is TRBV5-1 and J usage is TRBJ2-1, with 9 bases identical to TRBD2. CDR1 is SGHRS and CDR2 is YFSETQ in the germline V gene. V lost 1 base and J lost 4; bases outside the gene matches: 3. This CDR3 comprises 15 residues. The CDR3: CASSLSTSGYNEQFF. CDR3 bases: TGCGCCAGCAGCTTGTCGACTAGCGGATACAATGAGCAGTTCTTC.

At least ten counts were recorded for this clonotype. The gene calls are TRBV7-2 and TRBJ2-7, with TRBD2 identical over 9 bases. J gave up 4 bases and V 3 bases, and 7 bases lay outside the gene matches. Germline V gene sequence: CDR1 SGHTA, CDR2 FQGNSA. The CDR3 extends over 15 amino acids. CDR3 coding DNA: TGTGCCAGCAGCTTTAGCCCTAGCGGGGAATACGAGCAGTACGTC. Translating it yields CASSFSPSGEYEQYV.

This clonotype was seen many times. The chain couples TRBV5-4 to TRBJ2-1; 8 bases match TRBD1. The CDR3 runs to 15 residues. The germline V gene has CDR1 SGHNT and CDR2 YYREEE (reference sequence). V lost 4 bases and J lost 6; bases outside the gene matches: 9. The CDR3 sequence: CASSGRTGSTNEQFF. The CDR3 DNA is TGTGCCAGCAGCGGAAGGACAGGGTCGACCAATGAGCAGTTCTTC.

This clonotype showed up just a few times. The J gene is TRBJ2-1, the V gene TRBV13; 8 positions match TRBD1. J gave up 6 bases and V 4 bases, and 8 bases lay outside the gene matches. Germline V lookup: CDR1 PRHDT, CDR2 FYEKMQ (reference sequence). This CDR3 has 15 residues. The CDR3 DNA is TGTGCCAGCAGCTCTCAGGGGGCGCGGGGCAATGAGCAGTTCTTC. Translation gives CASSSQGARGNEQFF.

This clonotype was recorded many times. This chain uses TRBV18 with TRBJ1-2, with 7 bases aligning to TRBD1. The CDR3 spans 15 residues. Germline CDR1 and CDR2: KGHSH and LQKENI. Losses at the gene ends were 3 bases for V and 7 bases for J; bases not matched to a gene: 11. CDR3 region: CASSPDATGLLGYTF. Written as DNA, the CDR3 is TGTGCCAGCTCACCGGATGCGACAGGGCTGCTTGGCTACACCTTC. Full variable domain (outside the CDR3, taken from reference TRBV18 and TRBJ1-2): NAGVMQNPRHLVRRRGQEARLRCSPMKGHSHVYWYRQLPEEGLKFMVYLQKENIIDESGMPKERFSAEFPKEGPSILRIQQVVRGDSAAYFCASSPDATGLLGYTFGSGTRLTVV.

In its sample, this clonotype was seen a few times. The chain employs TRBV5-1 and TRBJ2-5; the match to TRBD1 covers 9 bases. The CDR3 sequence is 14 residues long. The J segment lost 6 bases and the V segment lost 6 bases, leaving 9 bases of the junction unmatched. CDR1 is SGHRS, CDR2 YFSETQ, per germline. The CDR3 sequence: CASTPGQGRQTQYF. The DNA of the CDR3 is TGCGCCAGCACCCCGGGACAGGGTAGGCAGACCCAGTACTTC.

Of note for this clonotype: A read error may account for a junction end that differs from germline. The chain uses TRBV7-7 and TRBJ1-5; D unclear. The CDR3 contains 16 residues. CDR1 is SSHAT and CDR2 is FNYEAQ in the germline V gene (reference sequence). The CDR3 is CASSPLERAGNQPQHF. The CDR3 nucleotides are TGTGCTAGCAGCCCCTTAGAAAGGGCGGGTAATCAGCCCCAGCATTTT.

This clonotype came up a few times. J is TRBJ2-7 and V is TRBV10-2, with unresolved D. Germline CDR1 and CDR2: WSHSY and SAAADI. The CDR3 is 11 amino acids. V gave up 4 bases and J gave up 4 bases, with 5 bases separating them. CDR3 residues: CASSGGYEQYV. For the CDR3, the DNA is TGCGCCAGCAGTGGCGGTTACGAGCAGTACGTC.

This clonotype was seen many times. The rearrangement uses TRBV7-3 and TRBJ2-1, with 9 bases matching TRBD1. CDR3 size: 16 residues. The J segment lost 6 bases and the V segment lost 5 bases, leaving 11 bases of the junction unmatched. Germline loops: CDR1 SGHTA, CDR2 FQGTGA. CDR3 sequence: CASSQNMGDRVNEQFF. CDR3 bases: TGTGCCAGCAGCCAAAATATGGGGGACAGGGTCAATGAGCAGTTCTTC.

For the CDR3, the DNA is TGTGCCAGCAGCCGAATACAGGGAGAAACTTTCTTT. This codes for CASSRIQGETFF. The chain couples TRBV16 to TRBJ1-1; tentatively, D is TRBD1 (6 bases). V lost 4 bases and J lost 12, with 15 bases in between. CDR3 length equals 12 residues. CDR1 is KGHSY and CDR2 is FQNENV in the germline V gene.

V is TRBV18 and J is TRBJ2-1; TRBD1 agrees at 10 bases. V was pared by 10 bases and J by 5 bases, with 2 bases of the junction left unmatched. The germline CDR1 and CDR2 sequences are KGHSH and LQKENI. CDR3 size: 12 residues. The DNA of the CDR3 is TGTGCCACCGGGACAGGGGACAATGAGCAGTTCTTC. Its translation is CATGTGDNEQFF.

The V and J genes are TRBV4-1 and TRBJ2-5; D is uncertain. CDR3 length: 13 amino acids. Trimming left V 6 bases short and J 1 base short, with 9 bases between. Per germline, CDR1 MGHRA and CDR2 YSYEKL. The CDR3 protein is CASSWQTQETQYF. The CDR3 nucleotides read TGCGCCAGCAGTTGGCAGACCCAAGAGACCCAGTACTTC.

Relative to its sample, this clonotype is medium-sized. V is TRBV29-1 and J is TRBJ1-2, with unresolved D. The CDR3 is 11 residues long. Trimming left V 2 bases short and J 4 bases short, with 5 bases between. The germline V gene has CDR1 SQVTM and CDR2 ANQGSEA. This CDR3 is CSVELGYGYTF. The CDR3, as DNA: TGCAGCGTTGAACTAGGCTATGGCTACACCTTC.

This clonotype has more than one count but fewer than ten. The chain joins TRBV7-2 to TRBJ1-2; D ambiguous. Germline CDR1 SGHTA, CDR2 FQGNSA. Trimming took off 5 bases at V and 4 bases at J, with 8 bases between the two ends. The CDR3 loop spans 12 amino acids. CDR3 protein: CASSTDTYGYTF. The CDR3 coding sequence is TGTGCCAGCAGCACAGACACCTATGGCTACACCTTC.

This clonotype was counted only a few times. The chain employs TRBV6-5 and TRBJ2-2; D gene unclear. Germline V CDR1 and CDR2: MNHEY, SVGAGI. Trimming took 5 bases from V and 6 from J, leaving 13 bases between them. The CDR3 is 14 residues long. CDR3 sequence (DNA): TGTGCCAGCAGTCCGGGCCAGATATCCGGGGAGCTGTTTTTT. Amino acid sequence: CASSPGQISGELFF.

A word on this clonotype: This may come from a read error, since a much larger clone is one base off. The chain is built from TRBV7-8 and TRBJ1-2; 7 bases are shared with TRBD1. The CDR3 has 16 residues. V shed 0 bases, J shed 8 bases, and the junction held 12 bases outside the gene matches. Germline lookup yields CDR1 SGHVS and CDR2 FQNEAQ. The CDR3 DNA follows: TGTGCCAGCAGCTTAGCGAGTAGGGGGGACAGTGGAGGCTACACCTTC. It encodes CASSLASRGDSGGYTF. The variable domain in full, completed from reference TRBV7-8 and TRBJ1-2, reads GAGVSQSPRYKVAKRGQDVALRCDPISGHVSLFWYQQALGQGPEFLTYFQNEAQLDKSGLPSDRFFAERPEGSVSTLKIQRTQQEDSAVYLCASSLASRGDSGGYTFGSGTRLTVV.

The rearrangement links TRBV6-5 to TRBJ1-5; D ambiguous. From germline, CDR1 is MNHEY and CDR2 SVGAGI. Trimming cost V 2 bases and J 2 bases, with 4 bases left between them. CDR3 size: 13 residues. The CDR3: CASSYDGNQPQHF. CDR3 bases: TGTGCCAGCAGTTACGACGGCAATCAGCCCCAGCATTTT.

At least ten counts were recorded for this clonotype. The V gene is TRBV29-1, the J gene TRBJ1-1, with TRBD1 as a possible D gene (6 bases). With 7 bases removed from V and 2 bases from J, the gap between germline ends came to 17 bases. There are 14 residues in the CDR3. Germline V gene sequence: CDR1 SQVTM, CDR2 ANQGSEA. DNA for the CDR3: TGCAGCGGGCGGGGGGGCACAGTAAACACTGAAGCTTTCTTT. This sequence encodes CSGRGGTVNTEAFF.

This chain links TRBV20-1 with TRBJ2-7, with D tentatively TRBD1 (6 bases). V lost 6 bases to trimming and J lost 3 bases, with 15 bases between them. The CDR3 spans 13 residues. The V gene's germline CDR1 is DFQATT and CDR2 SNEGSKA (reference sequence). The CDR3: CSADPGHSYEQYV. The DNA for the CDR3 is TGCAGTGCGGATCCGGGACACAGCTACGAGCAGTACGTC.

This clonotype came up a few times. The chain combines TRBV12-3 or TRBV12-4 with TRBJ1-1; 7 nucleotides match TRBD1. Unmatched junction bases numbered 8, after V lost 5 bases and J lost 5 bases. The CDR3 extends over 14 amino acids. DNA of the CDR3: TGTGCCAGCAGTACAACTGCAGGGGGTACTGAAGCTTTCTTT. This translates into CASSTTAGGTEAFF.

This clonotype occurred many times. This chain connects TRBV9 to TRBJ2-3, with D possibly being TRBD2 (5 bases). The germline V and J ends were trimmed by 0 bases and 0 bases, with 8 bases remaining between them. Germline V gives CDR1 SGDLS, CDR2 YYNGEE. This CDR3 comprises 15 residues. CDR3: CASSVGERSTDTQYF. The CDR3 DNA follows: TGTGCCAGCAGCGTAGGGGAGCGGAGCACAGATACGCAGTATTTT.

This clonotype was detected many times. The V call is TRBV5-1, the J call TRBJ1-1; D call uncertain. This CDR3 is 13 amino acids long. V was clipped by 1 base and J by 3 bases, with 7 bases between them. In germline, CDR1 is SGHRS, CDR2 YFSETQ. CDR3 protein: CASSLRVDTEAFF. The CDR3 coding sequence is TGCGCCAGCAGCTTGAGGGTGGACACTGAAGCTTTCTTT.